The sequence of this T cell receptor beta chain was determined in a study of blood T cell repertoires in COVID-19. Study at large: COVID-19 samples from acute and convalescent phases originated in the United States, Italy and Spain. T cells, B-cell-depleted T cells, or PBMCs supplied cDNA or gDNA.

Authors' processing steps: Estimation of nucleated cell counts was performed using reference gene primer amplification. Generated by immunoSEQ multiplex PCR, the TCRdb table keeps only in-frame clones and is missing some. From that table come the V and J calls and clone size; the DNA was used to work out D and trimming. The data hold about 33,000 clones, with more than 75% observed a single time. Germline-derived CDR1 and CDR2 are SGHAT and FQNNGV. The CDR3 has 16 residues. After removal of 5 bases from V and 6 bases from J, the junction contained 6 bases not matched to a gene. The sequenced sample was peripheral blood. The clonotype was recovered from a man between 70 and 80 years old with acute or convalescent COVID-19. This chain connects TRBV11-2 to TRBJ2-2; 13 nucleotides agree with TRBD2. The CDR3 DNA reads TGTGCCAGCAGCGCCGGACTAGCGGGGGTGGCCGGGGAGCTGTTTTTT. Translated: CASSAGLAGVAGELFF.